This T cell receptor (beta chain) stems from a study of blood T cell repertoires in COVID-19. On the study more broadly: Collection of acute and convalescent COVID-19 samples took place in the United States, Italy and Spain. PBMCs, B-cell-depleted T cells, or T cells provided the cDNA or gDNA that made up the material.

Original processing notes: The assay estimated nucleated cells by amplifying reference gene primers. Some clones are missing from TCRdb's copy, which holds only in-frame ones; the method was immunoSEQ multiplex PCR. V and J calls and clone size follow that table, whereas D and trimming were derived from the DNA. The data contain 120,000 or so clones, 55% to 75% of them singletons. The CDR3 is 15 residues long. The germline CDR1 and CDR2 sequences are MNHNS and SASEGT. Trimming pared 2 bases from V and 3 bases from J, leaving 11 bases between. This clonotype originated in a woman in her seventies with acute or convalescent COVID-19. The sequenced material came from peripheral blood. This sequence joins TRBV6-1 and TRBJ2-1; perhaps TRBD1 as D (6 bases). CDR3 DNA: TGTGCCAGCAGTGAAAGTAAAGGGGGCTACAATGAGCAGTTCTTC. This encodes CASSESKGGYNEQFF.